This is a list of T cell receptor beta chains from one sample in a study of T cells in Graves' hyperthyroidism and ophthalmopathy. TCRdb itself ran the multiplex PCR reads through MiXCR, one entry per CDR3 protein. The sample consists of roughly 380,000 distinct CDR3 sequences, approximately 14% of them appearing once. Material for sequencing was blood. Source of these receptors: a woman aged 18-29 years with Graves' hyperthyroidism. Each CDR3 is given with its conserved first and last residue. D genes are given only for firm matches. Clone size is stated in some rows and not others, as once, few, many or a class when expanded.

TRBJ1-3,NA,TRBV3-1,many,TGTGCCAGCAGCCCCCGGGACATTGGAAACACCATATATTTT,CASSPRDIGNTIYF
TRBJ2-3,NA,TRBV3-1,many,TGTGCCAGCAGCCCCGGGGGCGGGAGATTTTCAGATACGCAGTATTTT,CASSPGGGRFSDTQYF
TRBJ2-7,NA,TRBV7-6,many,TGTGCCAGCAGTCGATCTCAGGGCTCCTACGAGCAGTACTTC,CASSRSQGSYEQYF
TRBJ2-7,TRBD1,TRBV3-1,many,TGTGCCAGCAGCCAAGTTGGGACAGGGCTGTTCCACGAGCAGTACTTC,CASSQVGTGLFHEQYF
TRBJ2-7,NA,TRBV29-1,NA,TGCAGCGTTGATCCCCGACGGCCCTCCCACGACCGTTATTGCGAGCAGTACTTC,CSVDPRRPSHDRYCEQYF
TRBJ2-3,TRBD2,TRBV7-3,many,TGTGCCAGCAGCTTCCTAGCGGGGCACACAGATACGCAGTATTTT,CASSFLAGHTDTQYF
TRBJ1-1,NA,TRBV6-6,many,TGTGCCAGCAGTTACTCGCCGAGTACGGGACACAGGATGAACACTGAAGCTTTCTTT,CASSYSPSTGHRMNTEAFF
TRBJ2-3,NA,TRBV7-2,many,TGTGCCAGCAGCTTTATTACCCGAGGAGATACGCAGTATTTT,CASSFITRGDTQYF
TRBJ2-7,NA,TRBV9,many,TGTGCCAGCAGCGCTGGGACATTGGGGTCTAACGAGCAGTACTTC,CASSAGTLGSNEQYF
TRBJ2-2,TRBD2,TRBV6-5,many,TGTGCCAGCAGTTACGGAATAGCGGGAGATCTGAACACCGGGGAGCTGTTTTTT,CASSYGIAGDLNTGELFF
TRBJ1-6,TRBD1,TRBV5-1,few,TGCGCCAGCAGCTTGGAGACAGGGGTCTATAATTCACCCCTCCACTTT,CASSLETGVYNSPLHF
TRBJ2-5,NA,TRBV15,few,TGTGCCACCAGCAGAGATAAGGGGGTCCCTCCCCAGTACTTC,CATSRDKGVPPQYF
TRBJ2-1,TRBD1,TRBV10-3,few,TGTGCCATCAGTGACCCGTCTAAGGGGGCTAATGAGCAGTTCTTC,CAISDPSKGANEQFF
TRBJ2-7,NA,TRBV19,NA,TGTGCCAGCCAGAAGGCAGACCTAGGCCACGAGCAGTACTTC,CASQKADLGHEQYF
TRBJ2-7,TRBD2,TRBV27,many,TGTGCCAGCAGTTTCCGGACTAGCGGGACCTACGAGCAGTACTTC,CASSFRTSGTYEQYF
TRBJ2-7,NA,TRBV5-1,many,TGCGCCAGCAGCTTCGGACACGACCCCTACGAGCAGTACTTC,CASSFGHDPYEQYF
TRBJ2-3,TRBD1,TRBV10-3,many,TGTGCCATCAGTCACCCGGGACAGGGCACAGATACGCAGTATTTT,CAISHPGQGTDTQYF
TRBJ1-5,TRBD1,TRBV20-1,many,TGCAGTGCTAGGGTTACAGGACAGGGGAATCAGCCCCAGCATTTT,CSARVTGQGNQPQHF
TRBJ2-6,NA,TRBV6-1,NA,TGTGCCAGCAGTGGGGTAGTCTCTGGGGCCAACGTCCTGACTTTC,CASSGVVSGANVLTF
TRBJ2-7,NA,TRBV12-3/TRBV12-4,NA,TGTGCCAGCACCTCTGGCCTAATGGAAAACGAGCAGTACTTC,CASTSGLMENEQYF
TRBJ1-2,NA,TRBV11-2,many,TGTGCCAGCAGAAAACCCGGGAGGACTAACTATGGCTACACCTTC,CASRKPGRTNYGYTF
TRBJ2-5,NA,TRBV6-1,few,TGTGCCAGCAGTGAGGGGAATGGGGAGACCCAGTACTTC,CASSEGNGETQYF
TRBJ2-3,NA,TRBV11-1,many,TGTGCCAGCAACCGAGGCAGTGGCAGACGCACAGATACGCAGTATTTT,CASNRGSGRRTDTQYF
TRBJ2-3,TRBD2,TRBV5-1,few,TGCGCCAGCAGCTTGGGACTAGCGGGCCCTAGCACAGATACGCAGTATTTT,CASSLGLAGPSTDTQYF
TRBJ2-6,NA,TRBV27,NA,TGTGCCAGCTCAATGTTCCCTCCTGGGGCCAACGTCCTGACTTTC,CASSMFPPGANVLTF
TRBJ2-5,NA,TRBV5-6,many,TGTGCCAGCAGCTCCAAAAGGGAGTATTTGGAGACCCAGTACTTC,CASSSKREYLETQYF
TRBJ2-2,TRBD1,TRBV11-1,many,TGTGCCAGCAGCCGGACAGGCACCGGGGAGCTGTTTTTT,CASSRTGTGELFF
TRBJ2-3,NA,TRBV30,many,TGTGCCTGGGATAAGGCCACAGGGTGGGGGACAGATACGCAGTATTTT,CAWDKATGWGTDTQYF
TRBJ2-7,NA,TRBV20-1,few,TGCAGTGCTAGCGGGAGCCCCTACGGGCAGTACTTC,CSASGSPYGQYF
TRBJ1-2,NA,TRBV3-1,many,TGTGCCAGCAGCCAAGGATCGGGGGGCTACACCTTC,CASSQGSGGYTF
TRBJ2-7,TRBD2,TRBV4-1,many,TGCGCCAGCAGCCACGGGACTAGCGGCTCCTACGAGCAGTACTTC,CASSHGTSGSYEQYF
TRBJ1-1,NA,TRBV4-1,NA,TGCGCCAGCAGCCAAGAGGGGGAGAGTATAACTGAAGCTTTCTTT,CASSQEGESITEAFF
TRBJ2-1,TRBD2,TRBV6-2/TRBV6-3,many,TGTGCCAGCAGCATACTAGCGGGAGTGAATGAGCAGTTCTTC,CASSILAGVNEQFF
TRBJ2-1,NA,TRBV19,NA,TGTGCCAGTAGTATAGATCCCCTAGCGGAGCAGTTCTTC,CASSIDPLAEQFF
TRBJ2-5,TRBD2,TRBV6-1,many,TGTGCCAGCAGTTATGGGACTAGCGGGAGAGGAGGGACCCAGTACTTC,CASSYGTSGRGGTQYF
TRBJ2-2,TRBD2,TRBV5-4,many,TGTGCCAGCGCGACTAGCGGGACGAGCGGGGAGCTGTTTTTT,CASATSGTSGELFF
TRBJ2-7,TRBD1,TRBV7-9,many,TGTGCCAGCAGCCGGATTACAGGGGGCGCGAACGAGCAGTACTTC,CASSRITGGANEQYF
TRBJ1-5,NA,TRBV28,few,TGTGCCAGCAGTTCAACAAATCAGCCCCAGCATTTT,CASSSTNQPQHF
TRBJ2-5,NA,TRBV3-1,many,TGTGCCAGCAGCCGTAGACAAGTCCAAGAGACCCAGTACTTC,CASSRRQVQETQYF
TRBJ2-4,NA,TRBV28,many,TGTGCCAGCAGCGCGAGATCGGTGGGCATTCAGTACTTC,CASSARSVGIQYF
TRBJ2-3,TRBD1,TRBV7-6,many,TGTGCCAGCAGCTTAGTCGCCACAGGGGGGACTAGCACAGATACGCAGTATTTT,CASSLVATGGTSTDTQYF
TRBJ2-2,NA,TRBV9,NA,TGTGCCAGCAGCGTTAGACAGGCCGGGGAGCTGTTTTTT,CASSVRQAGELFF
TRBJ1-4,NA,TRBV11-2,few,TGTGCCAGCAGCTTAGATTCATGGGGCAGGGCTGTGTTTTTT,CASSLDSWGRAVFF
TRBJ2-6,TRBD1,TRBV28,many,TGTGCCAGCGGACAGGGTGCCCTTCTCTCTGGGGCCAACGTCCTGACTTTC,CASGQGALLSGANVLTF
TRBJ2-2,NA,TRBV6-1,NA,TGTGCCAGCAGTGAACTTACCCTTCCCTCGGGTATTGCCGGGGAGCTGTTTTTT,CASSELTLPSGIAGELFF
TRBJ2-5,TRBD2,TRBV27,many,TGTGCCAGCAGTTTGAGAGGGTCTAGCGGGAGGGCCCTCGAGACCCAGTACTTC,CASSLRGSSGRALETQYF
TRBJ2-7,TRBD2,TRBV28,many,TGTGCCAGCAGTTTACCCAGCGGGGGTGGGTACGAGCAGTACTTC,CASSLPSGGGYEQYF
TRBJ1-2,TRBD1,TRBV3-1,many,TGTGCCAGCAGCCAAGTAGGGACAGTTGACTACACCTTC,CASSQVGTVDYTF
TRBJ2-5,TRBD2,TRBV9,once,TGTGCCAGCAGCGTGTCCGGACTAGCGGGAGGAGGAGAGACCCAGTACTTC,CASSVSGLAGGGETQYF
TRBJ1-2,NA,TRBV10-2,NA,TGCGCCAGCAGTGAGTCTTTGCAGAACTATGGCTACACCTTC,CASSESLQNYGYTF
TRBJ1-2,TRBD1,TRBV4-3,few,TGCGCCAGCAGCCAGTCAGGGGGGACCTATGGCTACACCTTC,CASSQSGGTYGYTF
TRBJ1-5,NA,TRBV24-1,few,TGTGCCACCAGTGTCGGGGATGGGCAGCCCCAGCATTTT,CATSVGDGQPQHF
TRBJ1-1,NA,TRBV7-8,NA,TGTGCCAGCAGCTTAATGCGGCTAGAAGACACTGAAGCTTTCTTT,CASSLMRLEDTEAFF
TRBJ1-2,TRBD1,TRBV4-1,NA,TGCGCCAGCAGCCAACCGCGACAGGGACCCGGTGATGGCTACACCTTC,CASSQPRQGPGDGYTF
TRBJ1-1,NA,TRBV9,few,TGTGCCAGCAGCGTAGTATCGGAACAGGGAAACACTGAAGCTTTCTTT,CASSVVSEQGNTEAFF